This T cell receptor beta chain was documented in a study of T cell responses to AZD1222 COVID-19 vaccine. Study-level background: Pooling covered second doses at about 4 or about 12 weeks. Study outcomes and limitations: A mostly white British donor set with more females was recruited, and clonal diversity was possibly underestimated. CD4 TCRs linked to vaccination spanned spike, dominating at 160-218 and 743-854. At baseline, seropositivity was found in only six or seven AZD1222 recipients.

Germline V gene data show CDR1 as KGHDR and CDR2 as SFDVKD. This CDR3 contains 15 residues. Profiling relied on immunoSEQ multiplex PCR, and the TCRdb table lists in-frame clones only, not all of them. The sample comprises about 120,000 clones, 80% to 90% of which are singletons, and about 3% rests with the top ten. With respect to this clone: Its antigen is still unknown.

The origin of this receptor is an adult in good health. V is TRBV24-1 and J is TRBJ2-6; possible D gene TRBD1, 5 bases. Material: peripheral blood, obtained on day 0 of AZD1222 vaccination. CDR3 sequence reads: CATGSLLSGANVLTF. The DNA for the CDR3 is TGTGCAACAGGCAGCCTTCTCTCTGGGGCCAACGTCCTGACTTTC.